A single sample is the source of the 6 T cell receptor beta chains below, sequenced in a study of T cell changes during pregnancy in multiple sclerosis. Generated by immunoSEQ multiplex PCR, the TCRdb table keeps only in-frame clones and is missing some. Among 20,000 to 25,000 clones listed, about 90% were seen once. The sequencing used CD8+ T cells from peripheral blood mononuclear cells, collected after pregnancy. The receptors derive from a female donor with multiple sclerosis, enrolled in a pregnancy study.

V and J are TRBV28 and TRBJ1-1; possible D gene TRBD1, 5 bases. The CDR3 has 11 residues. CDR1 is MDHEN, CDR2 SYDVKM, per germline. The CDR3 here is CGSRRGTEAFF. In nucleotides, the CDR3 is TGTGGTTCCCGGAGGGGCACTGAAGCTTTCTTT.

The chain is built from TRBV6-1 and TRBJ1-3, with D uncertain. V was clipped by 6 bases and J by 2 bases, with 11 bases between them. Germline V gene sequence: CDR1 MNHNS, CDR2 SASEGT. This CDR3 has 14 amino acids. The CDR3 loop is CASRTDGTGNTIYF. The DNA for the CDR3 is TGTGCCAGCAGGACGGACGGGACTGGAAACACCATATATTTT.

The CDR3 DNA reads as TGTGCCATCAGTGGGCCGGGTAGAATCGATGGCTACACCTTC. This translates into CAISGPGRIDGYTF. The rearrangement uses TRBV10-3 and TRBJ1-2; D call uncertain. The CDR3 is 14 residues long. The V end lost 4 bases, the J end lost 6 bases, and 15 bases lay between the germline ends. Germline V gene lookup returns CDR1 ENHRY and CDR2 SYGVKD.

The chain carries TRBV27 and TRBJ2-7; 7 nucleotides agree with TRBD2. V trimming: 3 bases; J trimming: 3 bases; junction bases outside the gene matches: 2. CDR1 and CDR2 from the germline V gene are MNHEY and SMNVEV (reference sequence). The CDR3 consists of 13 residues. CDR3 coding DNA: TGTGCCAGCAGTTTGGGAGGGCACTACGAGCAGTACTTC. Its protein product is CASSLGGHYEQYF.

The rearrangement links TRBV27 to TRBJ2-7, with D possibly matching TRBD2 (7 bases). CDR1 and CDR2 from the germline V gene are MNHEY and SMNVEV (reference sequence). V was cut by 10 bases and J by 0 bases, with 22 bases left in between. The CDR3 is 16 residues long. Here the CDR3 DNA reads TGTGCCACGAATCGCGGGGGCGCGGGACTCTCCTACGAGCAGTACTTC. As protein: CATNRGGAGLSYEQYF.

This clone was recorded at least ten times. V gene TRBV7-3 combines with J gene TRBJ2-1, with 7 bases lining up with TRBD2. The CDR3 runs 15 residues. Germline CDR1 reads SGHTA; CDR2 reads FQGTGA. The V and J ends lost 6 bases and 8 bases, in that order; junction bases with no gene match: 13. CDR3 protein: CASSPGLGEGYEQFF. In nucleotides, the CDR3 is TGTGCCAGCAGTCCCGGCCTCGGGGAGGGCTATGAGCAGTTCTTC.